Following are 17 T cell receptor beta chains from one sample sequenced in a study of cytomegalovirus exposure and HLA in healthy donors. Vbeta (60) and Jbeta (13) primers were used in the PCR. Sequenced by immunoSEQ multiplex PCR; TCRdb stores in-frame clones only, minus some. The profile covers under 250,000 clones, with 70% to 85% appearing a single time and around 3.9% taken by the ten largest. The source material was PBMCs. These receptors were obtained from a male donor in good health and CMV-seronegative.

The V call is TRBV5-1, the J call TRBJ2-7; the match to TRBD2 covers 7 bases. The CDR3 consists of 15 residues. Looked up from germline, CDR1 is SGHRS and CDR2 is YFSETQ. Unmatched junction bases numbered 10, after V lost 5 bases and J lost 2 bases. CDR3 amino acids: CASSSGWDYPYEQYF. CDR3 coding DNA: TGCGCCAGCAGTTCTGGGTGGGACTACCCCTACGAGCAGTACTTC.

This chain connects TRBV7-2 to TRBJ2-3; D perhaps matches TRBD1 (6 bases). The CDR3 extends over 17 amino acids. Germline CDR1 reads SGHTA; CDR2 reads FQGNSA. V lost 1 base to trimming and J lost 6 bases, with 20 bases between them. The CDR3 nucleotides are TGTGCCAGCAGCTTAGACCAGGGGCCGTCTTGGGTCGATACGCAGTATTTT. The encoded protein is CASSLDQGPSWVDTQYF.

The chain recombines TRBV2 with TRBJ2-7; the match to TRBD1 covers 11 bases. Germline V gene lookup returns CDR1 SNHLY and CDR2 FYNNEI. Trimming cost V 3 bases and J 3 bases; bases outside gene matches: 7. The CDR3 is 16 residues long. The CDR3 is CASSESGTGGDYEQYF. CDR3 bases: TGTGCCAGCAGTGAGTCGGGGACAGGGGGAGACTACGAGCAGTACTTC.

V usage is TRBV5-4 and J usage is TRBJ2-5, with 15 bases matching TRBD2. The CDR3 runs to 17 residues. Looked up from germline, CDR1 is SGHNT and CDR2 is YYREEE (reference sequence). V was clipped by 4 bases and J by 4 bases; unmatched bases: 8. CDR3 protein: CASSPSGLAGGLETQYF. The CDR3 bases are TGTGCCAGCAGCCCGTCGGGACTAGCGGGAGGTTTAGAGACCCAGTACTTC.

This clone was observed a few times. This chain joins TRBV5-5 and TRBJ2-5, with TRBD1 matching over 8 bases. The CDR3 is 14 residues long. With V trimmed by 2 bases and J by 5 bases, 5 bases remained unmatched. Germline V gives CDR1 SGHKS, CDR2 YYEKEE (reference sequence). The DNA of the CDR3 is TGTGCCAGCAGCTTCAGGGGGCCGGGGGAGACCCAGTACTTC. Translating it yields CASSFRGPGETQYF.

This clone appeared a few times. The genes are TRBV6-6 and TRBJ1-1; 7 nucleotides line up with TRBD1. J gave up 0 bases and V 2 bases, and 6 bases lay outside the gene matches. Germline V gene data show CDR1 as MNHNY and CDR2 as SVGAGI (reference sequence). The CDR3 contains 16 residues. CDR3 in DNA: TGTGCCAGCAGTTACGACAGGGTAAGAATGAACACTGAAGCTTTCTTT. Its protein product is CASSYDRVRMNTEAFF.

The rearrangement uses TRBV7-9 and TRBJ2-7; D is unclear. V was clipped by 7 bases and J by 4 bases, with 17 bases between them. The CDR3 has 14 residues. The V gene's germline CDR1 is SEHNR and CDR2 FQNEAQ (reference sequence). CDR3 region: CASTHPIWPYEQYF. DNA of the CDR3: TGTGCCAGCACCCACCCAATTTGGCCGTACGAGCAGTACTTC.

This rearrangement joins TRBV4-1 to TRBJ2-5, with 7 bases aligning to TRBD1. Germline lookup yields CDR1 MGHRA and CDR2 YSYEKL. J lost 5 bases, V lost 5 bases, and 8 bases had no gene match. CDR3 size: 14 residues. As DNA, the CDR3 is TGCGCCAGCAGCGACAGGGCTTTTGGGGAGACCCAGTACTTC. This gives the protein CASSDRAFGETQYF.

In nucleotides, the CDR3 is TGTGCCAGCAGTTTTCCAGGCAATCAGCCCCAGCATTTT. Protein sequence: CASSFPGNQPQHF. This sequence joins TRBV28 and TRBJ1-5; D unresolved. V lost 3 bases, J lost 2 bases, and 5 bases lay in between. The CDR3 extends over 13 amino acids. CDR1 MDHEN and CDR2 SYDVKM come from the germline V gene. Variable domain in full (rest from reference TRBV28 and TRBJ1-5): DVKVTQSSRYLVKRTGEKVFLECVQDMDHENMFWYRQDPGLGLRLIYFSYDVKMKEKGDIPEGYSVSREKKERFSLILESASTNQTSMYLCASSFPGNQPQHFGDGTRLSIL.

This chain uses TRBV19 with TRBJ1-5, with D hard to call. CDR3 length: 14 residues. Between the trimmed V and J ends, which lost 1 base and 2 bases, there was a span of 6 bases. Per germline, CDR1 LNHDA and CDR2 SQIVND (reference sequence). The CDR3 DNA is TGTGCCAGTAGTATAGCTGCGCGCAATCAGCCCCAGCATTTT. Encoded protein: CASSIAARNQPQHF. The full variable domain, with the rest looked up from reference TRBV19 and TRBJ1-5, is DGGITQSPKYLFRKEGQNVTLSCEQNLNHDAMYWYRQDPGQGLRLIYYSQIVNDFQKGDIAEGYSVSREKKESFPLTVTSAQKNPTAFYLCASSIAARNQPQHFGDGTRLSIL.

The CDR3 protein is CASIGGGSGLYEQYF. The CDR3 nucleotides read TGTGCCAGCATAGGGGGGGGAAGCGGCCTCTACGAGCAGTACTTC. The genes are TRBV6-1 and TRBJ2-7; the D gene is possibly TRBD2 (7 bases). CDR3 length: 15 residues. V gave up 7 bases and J gave up 3 bases, with 19 bases separating them. The V gene's germline CDR1 is MNHNS and CDR2 SASEGT.

The gene calls are TRBV5-4 and TRBJ2-5, with TRBD2 matching over 9 bases. Per germline, CDR1 SGHNT and CDR2 YYREEE (reference sequence). V trimming: 3 bases; J trimming: 2 bases; junction bases outside the gene matches: 14. The CDR3 is made up of 18 amino acids. In nucleotides, the CDR3 is TGTGCCAGCAGCTCCCGAATAATGCTAGCGGGAAGTCAAGAGACCCAGTACTTC. It encodes CASSSRIMLAGSQETQYF. The full variable domain, rest sourced from reference TRBV5-4 and TRBJ2-5, is ETGVTQSPTHLIKTRGQQVTLRCSSQSGHNTVSWYQQALGQGPQFIFQYYREEENGRGNFPPRFSGLQFPNYSSELNVNALELDDSALYLCASSSRIMLAGSQETQYFGPGTRLLVL.

The V call is TRBV7-2, the J call TRBJ2-7, with D possibly TRBD2 on 5 matching bases. From germline, CDR1 is SGHTA and CDR2 FQGNSA. With 2 bases removed from V and 2 bases from J, the gap between germline ends came to 10 bases. This CDR3 spans 14 amino acids. DNA of the CDR3: TGTGCCAGCAGCTTATCCGGACTCGCCTACGAGCAGTACTTC. Protein sequence: CASSLSGLAYEQYF.

This rearrangement joins TRBV4-1 to TRBJ1-2; D unclear. The CDR3 is 13 amino acids. CDR1 and CDR2 from the germline V gene are MGHRA and YSYEKL. Trimming took off 0 bases at V and 7 bases at J, with 9 bases between the two ends. CDR3 sequence (DNA): TGCGCCAGCAGCCAAGATCGCCGGAGTGGCTACACCTTC. Protein product: CASSQDRRSGYTF.

V usage is TRBV6-1 and J usage is TRBJ1-4; no definite D call. V lost 4 bases to trimming and J lost 2 bases, with 11 bases between them. The CDR3 loop spans 15 amino acids. Germline CDR1 and CDR2: MNHNS and SASEGT. CDR3 nucleotides: TGTGCCAGCAGTGCCCAACCCGGGACTAATGAAAAACTGTTTTTT. This sequence encodes CASSAQPGTNEKLFF.

This chain connects TRBV5-1 to TRBJ2-1; 9 bases line up with TRBD1. V lost 6 bases to trimming and J lost 2 bases; unmatched junction nucleotides: 6. In germline, CDR1 is SGHRS, CDR2 YFSETQ. The CDR3 sequence is 15 residues long. In DNA, the CDR3 is TGCGCCAGCACCATAGGACAGGGGACCTACAATGAGCAGTTCTTC. It encodes CASTIGQGTYNEQFF.

The chain uses TRBV28 and TRBJ2-1; possibly TRBD2 for D (6 bases). The germline V gene encodes CDR1 MDHEN and CDR2 SYDVKM. This CDR3 has 12 amino acids. V shed 1 base and J shed 14 bases, with 12 bases lying between them. The CDR3 nucleotides read TGTGCCAGCAGTTTATATTCCGGGGAGGAGTTCTTC. It encodes CASSLYSGEEFF.